This TCR beta chain was documented in a study of identical twins (dated by TCRdb to 2016 to 2017). Background on the whole study: TCR alpha and beta repertoires from monozygotic twins, unrelated adults of various ages and cord blood were deep-sequenced to test whether fetal clonotypes persist. To rule out contamination, the twin experiments were replicated at different times with different library preparation protocols.

Taken from cysteine to phenylalanine, the CDR3 has 18 residues. The entry retains the CDR3 DNA only, 54 bases that are in frame from base 1. From a lookup of the germline V gene, CDR1 and CDR2 are MGHRA and YSYEKL. Paper-wide results and their limitations: Because the same donors could not be followed over many years, conclusions were based on cross-sectional statistical analysis. In monozygotic twins, recombination models systematically underestimated out-of-frame TCR alpha sharing, but the models matched the sharing seen between unrelated individuals. Compared with coincidental sharing between unrelated individuals, out-of-frame TCR alpha sequences shared between twins had an excess of sequences with low generation probability. Abundant cord blood beta clonotypes carried fewer insertions; young adult naive repertoires showed a weaker similar trend, while memory repertoires showed none. Invariant T cells such as MAIT and iNKT could partly confound zero-insertion analyses, though diverse VJ usage argued against this for most clonotypes. The excess sharing between twins in beta out-of-frame sequences was weaker because fewer shared sequences reduced the signal-to-noise ratio.

The receptor library was made with 5' RACE. TCRdb lists the instrument as Illumina HiSeq 2000. Template switching introduced a universal primer binding site; the final cDNA contained a unique molecular identifier, enabling accurate counting of TCR cDNA molecules. Specific primers in the conserved constant-segment region were used to synthesize first-strand cDNA for the TCR alpha and beta chains. To control for contamination, every cDNA library was double barcoded, receiving both a SMART-Mk sample barcode and Illumina barcodes. Two successive PCR steps introduced TruSeq adapter sequences along with Illumina sample barcodes. The Illumina HiSeq platform was used with custom primers to sequence TCR alpha and beta cDNA libraries. Processing in the source paper ran as follows. Raw reads were processed with MiGEC to extract unique molecular identifiers, and MiXCR was used to determine CDR3 positions. For each individual, recombination models were inferred using an EM algorithm with the repgenHMM and IGoR tools. Shared clonotypes were analyzed with the tcR package in R, and sharing was normalized by the product of cloneset sizes. To study raw recombination free of thymic and clonal selection effects, out-of-frame nonproductive sequences were analyzed. TCRdb itself trimmed the public reads at Q25 with fastp, ran MiXCR and retained productive beta chains. Every entry covers one CDR3 protein and lists the most common genes and DNA from its rows. V and J calls and clone size were set by TCRdb, not the authors. This sample holds 1.5 million to 2 million distinct CDR3 sequences; 25% to 35% were observed only once. The ten most abundant clones make up approximately 0.25% of the sample.

Only healthy Caucasian donors were included. Comment on this clonotype: The clone's antigen remains unknown. Possible read error: a much larger clone is one base away.

This TCR was sampled from a newborn girl in good health. Recombination linked TRBV4-1 to TRBJ2-1, with 12 middle bases fitting TRBD2. Sequenced input: cord blood. The CDR3 corresponds to CASSQDPLLAGGYNAQFF. The sequence in DNA is TGCGCCAGCAGCCAAGATCCCCTACTAGCGGGGGGCTACAATGCGCAGTTCTTC.